This TCR beta chain appears in the sequencing data of a study of memory CD4+ T cells and cytomegalovirus serostatus. Findings and limits, study-wide: A US-trained random forest predicted CMV serostatus with median AUC about 0.92.

The repertoire was sequenced with immunoSEQ multiplex PCR; TCRdb's copy has only in-frame clones and lacks some. The sample has approximately 41,000 clones, 76% seen once. Germline V gives CDR1 SEHNR, CDR2 FQNEAQ (reference sequence). This CDR3 is built from 16 residues. V lost 5 bases and J lost 0; bases outside the gene matches: 6. Single viable CD3+CD4+CD8-CD45RO+ cells were sorted as the memory CD4+ T cells. Serum IgG to CMV pp150, pp28, p38 and p52 defined serostatus. As to this clone: Its specificity is unknown.

Material: memory CD4+ T cells from blood. This sequence originates from an adult in good health and CMV-seronegative. This chain uses TRBV7-9 with TRBJ2-1; 8 bases line up with TRBD1. The CDR3 sequence is CASSRRQGSSYNEQFF. DNA for the CDR3: TGTGCCAGCAGCCGCCGACAGGGGAGCTCCTACAATGAGCAGTTCTTC.